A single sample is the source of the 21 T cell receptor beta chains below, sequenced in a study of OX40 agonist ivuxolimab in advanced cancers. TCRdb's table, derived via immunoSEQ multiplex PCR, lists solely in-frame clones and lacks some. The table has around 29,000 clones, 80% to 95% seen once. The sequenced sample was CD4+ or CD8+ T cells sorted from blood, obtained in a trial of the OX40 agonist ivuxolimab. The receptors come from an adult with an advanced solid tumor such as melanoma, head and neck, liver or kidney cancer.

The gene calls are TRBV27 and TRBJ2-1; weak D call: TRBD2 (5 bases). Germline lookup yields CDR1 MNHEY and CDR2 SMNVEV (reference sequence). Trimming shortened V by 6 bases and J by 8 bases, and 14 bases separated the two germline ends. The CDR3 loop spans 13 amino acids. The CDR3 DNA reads TGTGCCAGCAGACTACTAGGCTCGGATGAGCAGTTCTTC. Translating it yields CASRLLGSDEQFF.

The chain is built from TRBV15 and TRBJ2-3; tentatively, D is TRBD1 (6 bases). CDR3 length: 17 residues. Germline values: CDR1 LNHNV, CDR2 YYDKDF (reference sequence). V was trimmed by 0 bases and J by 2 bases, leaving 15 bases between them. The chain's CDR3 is CATSRDWQGISTDTQYF. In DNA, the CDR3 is TGTGCCACCAGCAGAGATTGGCAGGGGATCTCCACAGATACGCAGTATTTT.

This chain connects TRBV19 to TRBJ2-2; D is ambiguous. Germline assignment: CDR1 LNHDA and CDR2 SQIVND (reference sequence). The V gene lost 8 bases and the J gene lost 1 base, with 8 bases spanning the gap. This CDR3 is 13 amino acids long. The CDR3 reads CASFQENTGELFF. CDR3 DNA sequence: TGTGCCAGTTTTCAGGAGAACACCGGGGAGCTGTTTTTT. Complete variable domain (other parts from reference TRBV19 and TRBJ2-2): DGGITQSPKYLFRKEGQNVTLSCEQNLNHDAMYWYRQDPGQGLRLIYYSQIVNDFQKGDIAEGYSVSREKKESFPLTVTSAQKNPTAFYLCASFQENTGELFFGEGSRLTVL.

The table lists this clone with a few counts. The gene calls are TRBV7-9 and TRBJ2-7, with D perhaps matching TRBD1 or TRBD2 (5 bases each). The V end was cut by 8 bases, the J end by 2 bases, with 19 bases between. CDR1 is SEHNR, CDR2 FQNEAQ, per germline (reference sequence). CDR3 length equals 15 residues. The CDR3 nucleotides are TGTGCCAGCGGTTTTGCCGGGACGTCAACCTACGAGCAGTACTTC. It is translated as CASGFAGTSTYEQYF.

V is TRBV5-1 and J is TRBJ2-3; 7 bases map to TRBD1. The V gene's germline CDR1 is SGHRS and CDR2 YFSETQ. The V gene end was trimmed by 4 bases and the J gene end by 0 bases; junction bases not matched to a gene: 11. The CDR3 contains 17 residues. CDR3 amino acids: CASSTHRGFASTDTQYF. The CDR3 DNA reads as TGCGCCAGCAGCACTCACAGGGGTTTCGCTAGCACAGATACGCAGTATTTT.

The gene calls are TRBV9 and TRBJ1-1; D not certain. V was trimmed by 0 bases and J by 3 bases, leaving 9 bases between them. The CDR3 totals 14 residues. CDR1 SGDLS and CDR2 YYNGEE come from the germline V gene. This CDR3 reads CASSVDSGYTEAFF. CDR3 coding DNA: TGTGCCAGCAGCGTAGATTCGGGGTACACTGAAGCTTTCTTT. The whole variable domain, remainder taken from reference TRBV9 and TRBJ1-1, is DSGVTQTPKHLITATGQRVTLRCSPRSGDLSVYWYQQSLDQGLQFLIQYYNGEERAKGNILERFSAQQFPDLHSELNLSSLELGDSALYFCASSVDSGYTEAFFGQGTRLTVV.

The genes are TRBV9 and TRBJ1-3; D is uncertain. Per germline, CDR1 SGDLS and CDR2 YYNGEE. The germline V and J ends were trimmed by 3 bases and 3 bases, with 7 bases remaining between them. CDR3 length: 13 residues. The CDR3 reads CASSAPGGNTIYF. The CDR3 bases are TGTGCCAGCAGCGCGCCGGGTGGAAACACCATATATTTT.

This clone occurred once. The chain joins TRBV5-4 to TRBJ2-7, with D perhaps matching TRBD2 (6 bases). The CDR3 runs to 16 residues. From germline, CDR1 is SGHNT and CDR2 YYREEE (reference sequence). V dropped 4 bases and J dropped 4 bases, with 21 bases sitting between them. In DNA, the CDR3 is TGTGCCAGCAGCACCGATAGCGGAGCCTCACTTTACGAGCAGTACTTC. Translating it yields CASSTDSGASLYEQYF.

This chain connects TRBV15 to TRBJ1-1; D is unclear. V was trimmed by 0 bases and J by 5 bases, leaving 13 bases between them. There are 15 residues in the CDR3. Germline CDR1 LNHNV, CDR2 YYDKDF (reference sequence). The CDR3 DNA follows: TGTGCCACCAGCAGAGAAAGGACGGTGGGTACTGAAGCTTTCTTT. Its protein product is CATSRERTVGTEAFF. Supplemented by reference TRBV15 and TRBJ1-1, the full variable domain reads DAMVIQNPRYQVTQFGKPVTLSCSQTLNHNVMYWYQQKSSQAPKLLFHYYDKDFNNEADTPDNFQSRRPNTSFCFLDIRSPGLGDTAMYLCATSRERTVGTEAFFGQGTRLTVV.

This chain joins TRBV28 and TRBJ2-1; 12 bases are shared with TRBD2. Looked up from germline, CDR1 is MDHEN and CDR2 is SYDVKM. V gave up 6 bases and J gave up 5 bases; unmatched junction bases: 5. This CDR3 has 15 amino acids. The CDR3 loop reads CASRLTSGRNNEQFF. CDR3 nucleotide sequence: TGTGCCAGCAGACTGACTAGCGGGAGAAACAATGAGCAGTTCTTC.

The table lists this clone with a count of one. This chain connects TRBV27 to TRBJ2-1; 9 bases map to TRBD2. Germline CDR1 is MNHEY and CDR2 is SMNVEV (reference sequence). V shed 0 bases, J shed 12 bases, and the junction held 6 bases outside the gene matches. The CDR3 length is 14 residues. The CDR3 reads CASSLSASGIRQFF. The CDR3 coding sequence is TGTGCCAGCAGTTTATCGGCTAGCGGGATCAGGCAGTTCTTC.

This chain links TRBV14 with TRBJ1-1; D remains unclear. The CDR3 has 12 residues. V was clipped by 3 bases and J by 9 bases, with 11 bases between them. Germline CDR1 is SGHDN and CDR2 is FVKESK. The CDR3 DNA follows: TGTGCCAGCAGCCAGGTCTACTACAAAGCTTTCTTT. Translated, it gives CASSQVYYKAFF.

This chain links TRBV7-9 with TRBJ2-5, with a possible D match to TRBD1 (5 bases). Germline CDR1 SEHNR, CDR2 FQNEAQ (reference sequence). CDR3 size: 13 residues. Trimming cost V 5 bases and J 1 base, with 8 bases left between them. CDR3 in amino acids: CASSPGFQETQYF. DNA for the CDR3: TGTGCCAGCAGCCCAGGGTTCCAAGAGACCCAGTACTTC.

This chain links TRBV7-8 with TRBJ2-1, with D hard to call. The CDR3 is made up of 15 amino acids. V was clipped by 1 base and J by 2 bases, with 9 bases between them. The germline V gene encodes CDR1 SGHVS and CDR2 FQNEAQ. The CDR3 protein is CASSLVPDPYNEQFF. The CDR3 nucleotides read TGTGCCAGCAGCTTAGTACCTGACCCCTACAATGAGCAGTTCTTC. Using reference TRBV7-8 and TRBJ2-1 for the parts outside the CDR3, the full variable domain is GAGVSQSPRYKVAKRGQDVALRCDPISGHVSLFWYQQALGQGPEFLTYFQNEAQLDKSGLPSDRFFAERPEGSVSTLKIQRTQQEDSAVYLCASSLVPDPYNEQFFGPGTRLTVL.

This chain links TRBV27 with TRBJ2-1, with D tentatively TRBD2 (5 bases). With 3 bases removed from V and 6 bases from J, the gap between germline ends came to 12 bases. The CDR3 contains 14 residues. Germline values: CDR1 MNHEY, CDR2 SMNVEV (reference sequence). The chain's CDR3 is CASSFNLGSNEQFF. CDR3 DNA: TGTGCCAGCAGTTTTAATCTAGGGAGCAATGAGCAGTTCTTC.

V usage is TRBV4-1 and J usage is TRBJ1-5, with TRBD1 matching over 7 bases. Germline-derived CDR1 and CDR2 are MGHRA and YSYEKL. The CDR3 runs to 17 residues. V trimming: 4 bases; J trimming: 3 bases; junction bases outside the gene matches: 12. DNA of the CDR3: TGCGCCAGCAGCCCAGGACAGGTCCTTGAGAACAATCAGCCCCAGCATTTT. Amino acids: CASSPGQVLENNQPQHF.

CDR3 residues: CASSLFEVVADTQYF. The DNA for the CDR3 is TGTGCCAGCAGCTTATTTGAGGTTGTCGCAGATACGCAGTATTTT. V usage is TRBV2 and J usage is TRBJ2-3; D is ambiguous. This CDR3 spans 15 amino acids. V lost 6 bases and J 4 bases, leaving 17 bases between the germline ends. The V gene's germline CDR1 is SNHLY and CDR2 FYNNEI.

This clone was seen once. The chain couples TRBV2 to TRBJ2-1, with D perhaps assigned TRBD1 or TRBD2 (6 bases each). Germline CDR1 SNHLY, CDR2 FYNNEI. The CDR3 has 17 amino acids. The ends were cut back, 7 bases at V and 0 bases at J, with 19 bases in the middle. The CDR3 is CASTLLGGPRSYNEQFF. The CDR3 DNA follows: TGTGCCAGCACCCTGTTGGGGGGCCCTCGCTCCTACAATGAGCAGTTCTTC.

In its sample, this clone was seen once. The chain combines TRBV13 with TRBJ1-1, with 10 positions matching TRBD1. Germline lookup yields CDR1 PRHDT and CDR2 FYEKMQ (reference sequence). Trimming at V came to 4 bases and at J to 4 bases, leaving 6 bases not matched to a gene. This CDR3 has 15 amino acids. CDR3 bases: TGTGCCAGCAGCTATGAGGGGACAGGGGTCACTGAAGCTTTCTTT. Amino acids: CASSYEGTGVTEAFF.

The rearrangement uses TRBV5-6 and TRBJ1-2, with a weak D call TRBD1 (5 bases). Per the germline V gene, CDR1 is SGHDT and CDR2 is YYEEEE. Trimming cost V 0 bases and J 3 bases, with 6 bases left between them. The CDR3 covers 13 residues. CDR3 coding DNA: TGTGCCAGCAGCTTGGTAGGGGACTATGGCTACACCTTC. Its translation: CASSLVGDYGYTF.

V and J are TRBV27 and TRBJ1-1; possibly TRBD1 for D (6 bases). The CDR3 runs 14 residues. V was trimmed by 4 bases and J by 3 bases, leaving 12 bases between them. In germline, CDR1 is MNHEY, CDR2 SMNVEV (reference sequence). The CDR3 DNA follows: TGTGCCAGCAGTTCCAGGGACAAGGACACTGAAGCTTTCTTT. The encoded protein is CASSSRDKDTEAFF.